This T cell receptor (beta chain) came from a study of radiation and T cells in renal cell carcinoma. For this clone: The antigen remains undetermined.

Time point of the sample: blood 4 weeks post-SBRT, at nephrectomy. Stated treatment: 15 Gy SBRT to primary tumor, nephrectomy 4 weeks later. Nephrectomy followed 15 Gy stereotactic body radiation by 4 weeks. Clear cell pathology was present in this patient's renal cell carcinoma. V shed 0 bases and J shed 4 bases, with 12 bases lying between them. This CDR3 has 15 residues. Per the germline V gene, CDR1 is MNHEY and CDR2 is SVGAGI. Repertoires were generated with immunoSEQ multiplex PCR, while TCRdb's copy carries only in-frame clones and drops some. This sample yields about 62,000 clones, of which 65% to 80% are seen a single time; around 6.8% belongs to the top ten. Study-wide results and limits: Top tumor clonotypes rose in blood 2 weeks post-radiation, then contracted. Without pretreatment biopsies, baseline tumor clonotype presence was undetermined.

The starting material was blood, obtained from a patient whose treatment included radiotherapy and nephrectomy. The rearrangement links TRBV6-5 to TRBJ1-2; a possible D gene is TRBD1 (5 bases). The TCR originated in a man aged 60 to 69 with renal cell carcinoma. CDR3 sequence reads: CASSYSWGGSYGYTF. CDR3 DNA sequence: TGTGCCAGCAGTTACTCGTGGGGGGGGAGCTATGGCTACACCTTC.